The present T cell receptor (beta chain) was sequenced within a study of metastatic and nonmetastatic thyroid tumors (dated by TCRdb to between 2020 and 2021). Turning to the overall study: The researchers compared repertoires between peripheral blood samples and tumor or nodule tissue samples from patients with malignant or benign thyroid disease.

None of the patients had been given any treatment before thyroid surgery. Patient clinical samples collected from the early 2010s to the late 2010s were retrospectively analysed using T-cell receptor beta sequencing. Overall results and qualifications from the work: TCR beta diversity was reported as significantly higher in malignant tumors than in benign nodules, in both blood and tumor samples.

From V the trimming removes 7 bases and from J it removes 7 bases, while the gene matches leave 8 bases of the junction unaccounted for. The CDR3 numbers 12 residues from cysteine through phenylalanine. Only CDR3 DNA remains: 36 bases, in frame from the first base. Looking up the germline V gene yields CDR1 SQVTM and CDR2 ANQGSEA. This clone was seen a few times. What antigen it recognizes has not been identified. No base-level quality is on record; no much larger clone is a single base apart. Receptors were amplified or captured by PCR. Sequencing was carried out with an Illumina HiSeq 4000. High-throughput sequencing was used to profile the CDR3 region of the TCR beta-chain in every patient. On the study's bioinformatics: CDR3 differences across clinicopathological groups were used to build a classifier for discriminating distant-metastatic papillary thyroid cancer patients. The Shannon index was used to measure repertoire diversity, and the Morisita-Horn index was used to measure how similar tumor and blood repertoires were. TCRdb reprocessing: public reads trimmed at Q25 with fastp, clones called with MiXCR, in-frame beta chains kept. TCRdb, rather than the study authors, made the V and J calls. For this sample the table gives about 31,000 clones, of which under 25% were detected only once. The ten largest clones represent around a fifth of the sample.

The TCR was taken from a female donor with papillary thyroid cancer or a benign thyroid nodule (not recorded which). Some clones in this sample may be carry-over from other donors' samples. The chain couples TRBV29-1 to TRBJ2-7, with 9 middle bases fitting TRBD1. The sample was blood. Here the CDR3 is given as CSAGTGTGEQYF. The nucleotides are TGCAGCGCCGGGACAGGGACAGGGGAGCAGTACTTC.